This TCR beta chain was profiled in a study of T cell repertoires in cytomegalovirus infection. Study context: TCR beta signatures that were public indicated CMV infection and matching HLA type.

About this clonotype itself: A much larger clone sits a single nucleotide away, making a read error possible.

Germline V gene lookup returns CDR1 SEHNR and CDR2 FQNEAQ (reference sequence). The CDR3 totals 15 residues. TCRdb called the reads again in MiXCR, with one record for every CDR3 protein. The sample lists some 600,000 distinct CDR3 sequences; 20% to 25% were seen once. Material for sequencing was CD8+ T cells from PBMCs. The genes are TRBV7-9 and TRBJ2-1, with 11 bases that match TRBD2. This TCR was sampled from a human donor in good health (CMV status not recorded). Some clones in this sample may be carry-over from other donors' samples. As DNA, the CDR3 is TGTGCCTGCAGTGTTAGCGGGGGGGCCTACAATGAGCAGTTCTTC. This translates into CACSVSGGAYNEQFF.